Listed below are T cell receptor beta chains from one sample, sequenced in a study of T cells in pancreatic ductal adenocarcinoma. TCRdb's copy holds only in-frame clones and misses some; the assay was immunoSEQ multiplex PCR. The sample holds 30,000 or so clones, 90% to 95% seen once. The sequencing input was PBMCs. These receptors came from a human donor with pancreatic ductal adenocarcinoma. Each CDR3 is given with its conserved first and last residue. A D gene is named only where the DNA matches it firmly. Some rows have no size entry. The others give once, few or many, or a class for an expanded clone.

D gene,V gene,clone size,J gene,CDR3 DNA,CDR3 protein
TRBD1,TRBV7-8,NA,TRBJ2-5,TGTGCCAGCACCAAGAGGGCAGGGGGCTATGAGACCCAGTACTTC,CASTKRAGGYETQYF
TRBD1,TRBV2,NA,TRBJ2-1,TGTGCCAGCAGTGACCCCGGGACAGGGCCCTACAATGAGCAGTTCTTC,CASSDPGTGPYNEQFF
NA,TRBV7-9,NA,TRBJ1-1,TGTGCCAGCAGCCCCGGGGCGAGGACTGAAGCTTTCTTT,CASSPGARTEAFF
TRBD2,TRBV18,NA,TRBJ2-1,TGTGCCAGCTCACCAACGCCCCCTGCTAGCGGGAATGAGCAGTTCTTC,CASSPTPPASGNEQFF
NA,TRBV7-9,NA,TRBJ2-5,TGTGCCAGCAGCTCAGGAACAGGGACCCAGTACTTC,CASSSGTGTQYF
NA,TRBV19,NA,TRBJ1-1,TGTGCCAGTAGTATTCCCGACAGGTACACTGAAGCTTTCTTT,CASSIPDRYTEAFF
NA,TRBV29-1,NA,TRBJ2-3,TGCAGCGTTGAAGGACTCTCAACCTTGGGTACGCAGTATTTT,CSVEGLSTLGTQYF
NA,TRBV5-1,NA,TRBJ1-4,TGCGCCAGCAGCTTAGTAGGCGGAGGTTCAACTAATGAAAAACTGTTTTTT,CASSLVGGGSTNEKLFF
NA,TRBV11-2,NA,TRBJ2-1,TGTGCCAGCAGCAAAGGACCTCCCCAGGGGGGTGAGCAGTTCTTC,CASSKGPPQGGEQFF
NA,TRBV7-9,NA,TRBJ2-2,TGTGCCAGCAGCTTAGGGGCAGGTGGGCGCACCGGGGAGCTGTTTTTT,CASSLGAGGRTGELFF
NA,TRBV5-1,NA,TRBJ2-7,TGCGCCAGCAGCCCCCGGGTCAGCTCCTACGAGCAGTACTTC,CASSPRVSSYEQYF
NA,TRBV14,NA,TRBJ1-3,TGTGCCAGCAGCCCTCTAGGGGGATCCACCTCTGGAAACACCATATATTTT,CASSPLGGSTSGNTIYF
NA,TRBV6-5,once,TRBJ2-2,TGTGCCAGCCGAATGCGGCCTATAATAACCGGGGAGCTGTTTTTT,CASRMRPIITGELFF
NA,TRBV5-1,NA,TRBJ2-2,TGCGCCAGCAGTCTAGGAAACACCACCGGGGAGCTGTTTTTT,CASSLGNTTGELFF
TRBD1,TRBV7-9,once,TRBJ2-1,TGTGCCAGCAGCGGCAGGGACAGCCTTAAGTGGAATGAGCAGTTCTTC,CASSGRDSLKWNEQFF
TRBD2,TRBV7-7,once,TRBJ2-1,TGTGCTAGCAGCTCAGGGACTATCAATGAGCAGTTCTTC,CASSSGTINEQFF
NA,TRBV9,NA,TRBJ2-5,TGTGCCAGCAGCGTAGGGGTGGTTCAAGAGACCCAGTACTTC,CASSVGVVQETQYF
NA,TRBV7-9,few,TRBJ2-1,TGTGCCAGCAGCCGCAGGTCATCCAACAATGAGGAGCAGTTCTTC,CASSRRSSNNEEQFF
TRBD1,TRBV10-3,NA,TRBJ2-2,TGTGCCACCAGGGACAGGGACGGCACCGGGGAGCTGTTTTTT,CATRDRDGTGELFF
TRBD1,TRBV7-3,NA,TRBJ2-1,TGTGCCAGCAGGCAGAGTCGGACAGGGGGGGACAATGAGCAGTTCTTC,CASRQSRTGGDNEQFF
TRBD2,TRBV4-1,NA,TRBJ2-2,TGCGCCAGCAGTCAGGGGGAGCGGGAGGTCGGGGAGCTGTTTTTT,CASSQGEREVGELFF
TRBD1,TRBV5-1,NA,TRBJ1-5,TGCGCCAGCAGCTTTTCGACAGGGGCGAGTCAGCCCCAGCATTTT,CASSFSTGASQPQHF
NA,TRBV7-2,NA,TRBJ2-7,TGTGCCAGCAGCTCCGATAGCGGTTACTCCTACGAGCAGTACTTC,CASSSDSGYSYEQYF
NA,TRBV5-6,few,TRBJ2-3,TGTGCCAGCAGCTTTGGACAGCCAACAGATACGCAGTATTTT,CASSFGQPTDTQYF
NA,TRBV2,NA,TRBJ2-7,TGTGCCAGCAGTGAAAGGGGCGAGCAGTACTTC,CASSERGEQYF
NA,TRBV6-1,NA,TRBJ1-5,TGTGCCAGCAGTGAAAGCCCCCAGGATCAGCCCCAGCATTTT,CASSESPQDQPQHF
TRBD1,TRBV7-2,NA,TRBJ1-5,TGTGCCAGCAGCTTAGCACCGGGACAGGGGTATCAGCCCCAGCATTTT,CASSLAPGQGYQPQHF
NA,TRBV10-3,NA,TRBJ1-4,TGTGCCATCAGTGGGTCAAACGAGGAAAAACTGTTTTTT,CAISGSNEEKLFF
NA,TRBV27,NA,TRBJ1-2,TGTGCCAGCAGGGGCAGGGGATCCGACTATGGCTACACCTTC,CASRGRGSDYGYTF
NA,TRBV7-9,once,TRBJ1-1,TGTGCCAGCAGCCTAGATATGAACACTGAAGCTTTCTTT,CASSLDMNTEAFF
TRBD2,TRBV10-1,NA,TRBJ2-7,TGCGCCAGCAGGGGCCCCTGGAAGCGGGACGCCTACGAGCAGTACTTC,CASRGPWKRDAYEQYF
TRBD1,TRBV28,NA,TRBJ1-5,TGTGCCAGTCAGGGGGCGAAAAATCAGCCCCAGCATTTT,CASQGAKNQPQHF
TRBD2,TRBV25-1,NA,TRBJ2-2,TGTGCCAGCAGTGGAGAGGTAGCGGGAGATTGGTTTACCGGGGAGCTGTTTTTT,CASSGEVAGDWFTGELFF
TRBD2,TRBV5-5,NA,TRBJ2-3,TGTGCCAGCAGCATCGGGACTACCAGCGGGGATACGCAGTATTTT,CASSIGTTSGDTQYF
TRBD2,TRBV5-1,NA,TRBJ2-1,TGCGCCAGCAGCTTGGGGCCTAGCGGAACCTTAAATGAGCAGTTCTTC,CASSLGPSGTLNEQFF
TRBD2,TRBV27,once,TRBJ2-3,TGTGCCAGCAGTTTATTGTCTAGCGGGAGAGGAACAGATACGCAGTATTTT,CASSLLSSGRGTDTQYF
TRBD1,TRBV7-6,few,TRBJ1-2,TGTGCCAGCAGACCGATGGGACAGTCAAAAGGCTACACCTTC,CASRPMGQSKGYTF
NA,TRBV2,NA,TRBJ1-5,TGTGCCAGCAGTGAGAGAGGGAACAATCAGCCCCAGCATTTT,CASSERGNNQPQHF
NA,TRBV4-3,NA,TRBJ2-5,TGCGCCAGCAGCCAATACCCAGGGGGGAGCGGAACGGTGACTGAAGAGACCCAGTACTTC,CASSQYPGGSGTVTEETQYF
NA,TRBV7-9,NA,TRBJ2-1,TGTGCCAGCAGCTTAGCCCAGCGGGTGGGAGGAGAGCAGTTCTTC,CASSLAQRVGGEQFF
TRBD1,TRBV4-3,NA,TRBJ1-4,TGCGCCAGCAGCCTTGACAGGGGGCAAGAAAAACTGTTTTTT,CASSLDRGQEKLFF
NA,TRBV19,NA,TRBJ1-2,TGTGCCGTGTCGGGTGCATGGTATGGCTACACCTTC,CAVSGAWYGYTF